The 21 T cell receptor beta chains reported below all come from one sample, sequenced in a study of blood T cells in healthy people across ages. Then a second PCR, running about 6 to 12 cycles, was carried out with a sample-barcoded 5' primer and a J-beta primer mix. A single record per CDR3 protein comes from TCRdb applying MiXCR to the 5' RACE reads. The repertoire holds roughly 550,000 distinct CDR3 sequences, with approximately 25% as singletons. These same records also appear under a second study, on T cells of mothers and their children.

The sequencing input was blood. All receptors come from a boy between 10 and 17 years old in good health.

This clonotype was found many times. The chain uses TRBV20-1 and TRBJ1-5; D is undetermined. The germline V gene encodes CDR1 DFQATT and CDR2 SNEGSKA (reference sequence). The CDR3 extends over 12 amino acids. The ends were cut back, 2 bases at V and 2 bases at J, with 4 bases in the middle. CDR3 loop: CSARQGNQPQHF. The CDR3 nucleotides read TGCAGTGCTAGACAGGGCAATCAGCCCCAGCATTTT.

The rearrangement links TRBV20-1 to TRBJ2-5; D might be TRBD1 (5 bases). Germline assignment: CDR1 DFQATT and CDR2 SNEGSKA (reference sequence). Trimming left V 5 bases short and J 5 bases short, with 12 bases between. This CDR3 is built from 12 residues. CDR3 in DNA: TGCAGTGCTGCCCAGGGTGGGGAGACCCAGTACTTC. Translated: CSAAQGGETQYF.

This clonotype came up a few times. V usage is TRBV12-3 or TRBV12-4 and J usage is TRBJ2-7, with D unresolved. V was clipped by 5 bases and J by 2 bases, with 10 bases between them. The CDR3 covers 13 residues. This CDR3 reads CASSPDGTYEQYF. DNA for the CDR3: TGTGCCAGCAGTCCCGACGGAACCTACGAGCAGTACTTC.

The CDR3 here is CASSPEYQETQYF. The CDR3 DNA follows: TGTGCCAGCTCACCAGAGTACCAAGAGACCCAGTACTTC. The chain couples TRBV18 to TRBJ2-5; D is ambiguous. The V end was cut by 2 bases, the J end by 0 bases, with 4 bases between. This CDR3 is built from 13 residues. In germline, CDR1 is KGHSH, CDR2 LQKENI. Drawing the rest from reference TRBV18 and TRBJ2-5, the complete variable domain is NAGVMQNPRHLVRRRGQEARLRCSPMKGHSHVYWYRQLPEEGLKFMVYLQKENIIDESGMPKERFSAEFPKEGPSILRIQQVVRGDSAAYFCASSPEYQETQYFGPGTRLLVL.

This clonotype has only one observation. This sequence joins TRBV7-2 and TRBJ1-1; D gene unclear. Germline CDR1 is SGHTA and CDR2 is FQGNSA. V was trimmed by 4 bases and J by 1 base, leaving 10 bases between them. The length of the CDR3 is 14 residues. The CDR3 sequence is CASSSLWGNTEAFF. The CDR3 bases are TGTGCCAGCAGCTCTCTTTGGGGGAACACTGAAGCTTTCTTT.

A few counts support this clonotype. The CDR3 reads CASSQADSAAGELFF. The CDR3, as DNA: TGCGCCAGCAGCCAAGCAGACAGCGCCGCCGGGGAGCTGTTTTTT. The rearrangement joins TRBV4-3 to TRBJ2-2; tentatively, D is TRBD1 (5 bases). Trimming shortened V by 1 base and J by 6 bases, and 12 bases separated the two germline ends. Per the germline V gene, CDR1 is LGHNA and CDR2 is YSLEER. There are 15 residues in the CDR3.

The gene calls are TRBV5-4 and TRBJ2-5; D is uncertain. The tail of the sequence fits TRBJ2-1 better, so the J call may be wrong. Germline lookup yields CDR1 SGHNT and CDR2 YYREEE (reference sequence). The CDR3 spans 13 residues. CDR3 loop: CASSLVRDNEQFF. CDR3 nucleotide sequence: TGTGCCAGCAGCTTGGTAAGGGACAATGAGCAGTTCTTC.

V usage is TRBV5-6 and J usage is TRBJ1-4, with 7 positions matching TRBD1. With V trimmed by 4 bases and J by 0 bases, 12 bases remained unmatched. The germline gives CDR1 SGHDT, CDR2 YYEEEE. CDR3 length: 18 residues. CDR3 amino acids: CASSPGGQSFATNEKLFF. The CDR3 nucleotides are TGTGCCAGCAGCCCTGGGGGACAGAGTTTTGCAACTAATGAAAAACTGTTTTTT.

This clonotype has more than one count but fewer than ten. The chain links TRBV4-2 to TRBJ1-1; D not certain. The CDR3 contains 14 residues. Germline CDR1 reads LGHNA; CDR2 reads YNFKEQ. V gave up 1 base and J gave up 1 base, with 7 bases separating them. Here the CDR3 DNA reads TGTGCCAGCAGCCAAGTAGGAAAGAACACTGAAGCTTTCTTT. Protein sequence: CASSQVGKNTEAFF.

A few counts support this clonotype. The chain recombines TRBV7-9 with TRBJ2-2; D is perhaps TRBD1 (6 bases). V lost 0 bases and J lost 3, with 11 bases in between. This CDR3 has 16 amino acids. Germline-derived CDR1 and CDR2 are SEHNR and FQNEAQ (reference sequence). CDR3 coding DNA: TGTGCCAGCAGCTTAGCGACAGGATATGACACCGGGGAGCTGTTTTTT. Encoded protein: CASSLATGYDTGELFF. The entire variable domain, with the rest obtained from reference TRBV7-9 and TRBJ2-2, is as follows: DTGVSQNPRHKITKRGQNVTFRCDPISEHNRLYWYRQTLGQGPEFLTYFQNEAQLEKSRLLSDRFSAERPKGSFSTLEIQRTEQGDSAMYLCASSLATGYDTGELFFGEGSRLTVL.

CDR3 in amino acids: CASGTLGGSGELFF. Written as DNA, the CDR3 is TGTGCCAGCGGAACCTTGGGGGGCTCCGGGGAGCTGTTTTTT. The gene calls are TRBV12-3 or TRBV12-4 and TRBJ2-2, with D possibly called TRBD1 or TRBD2 (6 bases each). The CDR3 has 14 amino acids. With 8 bases removed from V and 6 bases from J, the gap between germline ends came to 16 bases.

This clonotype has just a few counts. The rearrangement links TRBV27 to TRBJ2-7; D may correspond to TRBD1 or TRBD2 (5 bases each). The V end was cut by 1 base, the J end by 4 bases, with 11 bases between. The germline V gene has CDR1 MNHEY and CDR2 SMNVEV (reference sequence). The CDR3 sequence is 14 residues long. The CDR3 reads CASSLFGTYYEQYF. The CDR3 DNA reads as TGTGCCAGCAGTTTATTCGGGACGTATTACGAGCAGTACTTC.

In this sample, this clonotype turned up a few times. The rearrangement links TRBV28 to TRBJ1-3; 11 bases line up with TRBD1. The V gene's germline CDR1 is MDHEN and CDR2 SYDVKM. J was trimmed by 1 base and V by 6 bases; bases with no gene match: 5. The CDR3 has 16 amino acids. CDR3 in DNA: TGTGCCAGCAGCTCCGGGACAGGGGGATCTGGAAACACCATATATTTT. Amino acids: CASSSGTGGSGNTIYF.

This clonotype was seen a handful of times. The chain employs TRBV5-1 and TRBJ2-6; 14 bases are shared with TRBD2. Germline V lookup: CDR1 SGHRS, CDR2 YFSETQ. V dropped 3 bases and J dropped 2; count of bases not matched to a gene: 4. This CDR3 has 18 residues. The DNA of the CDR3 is TGCGCCAGCAGCTCGGGACTAGCGGGAGCTGCTGGGGCCAACGTCCTGACTTTC. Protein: CASSSGLAGAAGANVLTF.

CDR3 nucleotide sequence: TGTGCCAGCAGCTCAATCCCCGGGACTAGCGGGCAGGAGCAGTACTTC. Its protein is CASSSIPGTSGQEQYF. This chain connects TRBV28 to TRBJ2-7; TRBD2 matches at 12 bases. The CDR3 covers 16 residues. Unmatched junction bases numbered 13, after V lost 6 bases and J lost 7 bases. The V gene's germline CDR1 is MDHEN and CDR2 SYDVKM. The variable domain in full, with the rest retrieved from reference TRBV28 and TRBJ2-7, is DVKVTQSSRYLVKRTGEKVFLECVQDMDHENMFWYRQDPGLGLRLIYFSYDVKMKEKGDIPEGYSVSREKKERFSLILESASTNQTSMYLCASSSIPGTSGQEQYFGPGTRLTVT.

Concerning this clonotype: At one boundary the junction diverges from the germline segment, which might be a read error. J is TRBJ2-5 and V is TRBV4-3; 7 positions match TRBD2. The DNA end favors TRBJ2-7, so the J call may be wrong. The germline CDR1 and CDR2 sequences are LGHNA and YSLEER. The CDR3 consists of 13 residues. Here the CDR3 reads CASSQVPGGEQYF. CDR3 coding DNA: TGCGCTAGCAGCCAAGTACCGGGGGGCGAGCAGTACTTC.

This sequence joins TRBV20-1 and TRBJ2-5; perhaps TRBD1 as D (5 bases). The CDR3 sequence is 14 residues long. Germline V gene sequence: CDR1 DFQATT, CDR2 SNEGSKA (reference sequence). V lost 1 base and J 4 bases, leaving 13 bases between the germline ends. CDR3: CSARGPSGAETQYF. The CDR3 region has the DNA TGCAGTGCTAGAGGCCCTAGTGGGGCAGAGACCCAGTACTTC.

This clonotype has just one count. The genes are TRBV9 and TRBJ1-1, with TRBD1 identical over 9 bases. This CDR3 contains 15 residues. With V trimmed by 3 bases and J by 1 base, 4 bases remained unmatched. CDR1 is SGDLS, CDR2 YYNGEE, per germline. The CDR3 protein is CASSGLTGGNTEAFF. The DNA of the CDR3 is TGTGCCAGCAGCGGCCTGACAGGGGGGAACACTGAAGCTTTCTTT.

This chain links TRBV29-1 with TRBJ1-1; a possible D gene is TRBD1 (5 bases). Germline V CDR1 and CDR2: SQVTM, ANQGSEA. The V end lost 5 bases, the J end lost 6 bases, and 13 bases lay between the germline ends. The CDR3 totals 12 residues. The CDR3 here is CSVLVRGAEAFF. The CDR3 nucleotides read TGCAGCGTTTTGGTTAGGGGCGCTGAAGCTTTCTTT.

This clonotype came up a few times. CDR3 sequence: CASSVQLYEQYF. CDR3 sequence (DNA): TGTGCCAGCAGTGTTCAACTCTACGAGCAGTACTTC. The V call is TRBV28, the J call TRBJ2-5; D not certain. The J call may be in error: the DNA end matches TRBJ2-7 better. CDR3 length: 12 amino acids. Germline lookup yields CDR1 MDHEN and CDR2 SYDVKM.

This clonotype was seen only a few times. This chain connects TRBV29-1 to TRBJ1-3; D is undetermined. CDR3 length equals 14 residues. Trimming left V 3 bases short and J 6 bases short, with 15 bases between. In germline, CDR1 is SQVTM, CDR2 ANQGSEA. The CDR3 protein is CSVEWVAAKNTIYF. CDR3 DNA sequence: TGCAGCGTTGAGTGGGTAGCGGCTAAAAACACCATATATTTT.